The 14 T cell receptor beta chains listed next were all sequenced from one sample in a study of T cells in Graves' hyperthyroidism and ophthalmopathy. TCR beta CDR3 regions were amplified from RNA transcripts. HTBI primers drove first-round RT-PCR of the TCR CDR3. MiXCR, run by TCRdb on the multiplex PCR reads, gives a single entry per CDR3 protein. The data hold about 640,000 distinct CDR3 sequences, with around 21% observed a single time. The sequenced sample was blood. These receptors originate from a man aged 25-45 years with Graves' ophthalmopathy.

The rearrangement links TRBV7-9 to TRBJ1-5; possible D gene TRBD1, 6 bases. The CDR3 length is 17 residues. The germline V gene encodes CDR1 SEHNR and CDR2 FQNEAQ (reference sequence). V gave up 0 bases and J gave up 1 base, with 13 bases separating them. CDR3 sequence reads: CASSLARGGGSNQPQHF. The CDR3 DNA is TGTGCCAGCAGCTTAGCGAGGGGAGGGGGGAGCAATCAGCCCCAGCATTTT.

The chain carries TRBV12-3 or TRBV12-4 and TRBJ2-6, with TRBD2 matching 8 bases. V was clipped by 3 bases and J by 0 bases; unmatched bases: 13. The CDR3 has 20 residues. CDR3 loop: CASSFRPGLGVPSGANVLTF. The CDR3 DNA reads TGTGCCAGCAGTTTCCGACCGGGACTAGGGGTACCCTCTGGGGCCAACGTCCTGACTTTC.

This clonotype was recorded a few times. The rearrangement joins TRBV4-1 to TRBJ1-1, with TRBD1 matching 8 bases. This CDR3 contains 17 residues. Germline values: CDR1 MGHRA, CDR2 YSYEKL. V lost 0 bases and J lost 6; bases outside the gene matches: 12. CDR3 in amino acids: CASSQDKGTGLIAEAFF. In nucleotides, the CDR3 is TGCGCCAGCAGCCAAGATAAAGGGACAGGTTTAATCGCTGAAGCTTTCTTT.

This clonotype appeared a few times. The chain has TRBV11-1 and TRBJ2-2; tentative D call: TRBD2 (5 bases). V was clipped by 2 bases and J by 1 base, with 8 bases between them. Germline V gene data show CDR1 as SGHAT and CDR2 as FQDESV (reference sequence). CDR3 length: 15 amino acids. The CDR3: CASSLTGMNTGELFF. CDR3 nucleotide sequence: TGTGCCAGCAGCTTAACCGGGATGAACACCGGGGAGCTGTTTTTT.

CDR3 DNA: TGCAGCGTTGTAACGGCGGGGACTGAAGCTTTCTTT. Translated: CSVVTAGTEAFF. The genes are TRBV29-1 and TRBJ1-1; D unclear. V gave up 4 bases and J gave up 5 bases, with 11 bases separating them. The germline gives CDR1 SQVTM, CDR2 ANQGSEA. The CDR3 loop spans 12 amino acids.

This rearrangement joins TRBV7-9 to TRBJ2-5; a weak D match, TRBD2 (6 bases). Per the germline V gene, CDR1 is SEHNR and CDR2 is FQNEAQ (reference sequence). The V gene lost 4 bases and the J gene lost 3 bases, with 21 bases spanning the gap. The length of the CDR3 is 17 residues. The CDR3 is CASSWDGDLEREETQYF. As DNA, the CDR3 is TGTGCCAGCAGCTGGGACGGAGACCTCGAGCGGGAAGAGACCCAGTACTTC. Using reference TRBV7-9 and TRBJ2-5 for the parts outside the CDR3, the full variable domain is DTGVSQNPRHKITKRGQNVTFRCDPISEHNRLYWYRQTLGQGPEFLTYFQNEAQLEKSRLLSDRFSAERPKGSFSTLEIQRTEQGDSAMYLCASSWDGDLEREETQYFGPGTRLLVL.

J is TRBJ1-4 and V is TRBV25-1; D call uncertain. V was trimmed by 3 bases and J by 4 bases, leaving 15 bases between them. Germline lookup yields CDR1 MGHDK and CDR2 SYGVNS. The CDR3 sequence is 16 residues long. The CDR3 reads CASSDPRTFVNEKLFF. CDR3 DNA: TGTGCCAGCAGTGACCCAAGGACGTTCGTTAATGAAAAACTGTTTTTT.

A few counts support this clonotype. This chain links TRBV20-1 with TRBJ2-1, with D possibly being TRBD2 (7 bases). CDR3 length equals 17 residues. The ends were cut back, 0 bases at V and 7 bases at J, with 22 bases in the middle. The germline V gene encodes CDR1 DFQATT and CDR2 SNEGSKA (reference sequence). The CDR3 DNA reads as TGCAGTGCTAGAGAAGGAGGGGGGGAGGGGAGTTGGAATGAGCAGTTCTTC. Its protein product is CSAREGGGEGSWNEQFF.

The chain recombines TRBV14 with TRBJ1-4, with D possibly TRBD1 on 6 matching bases. CDR1 and CDR2 (germline): SGHDN, FVKESK. The CDR3 totals 17 residues. The V and J ends lost 0 bases and 5 bases respectively, with 16 bases between them. The CDR3 DNA follows: TGTGCCAGCAGCCAAGACGCAGGGGCTAACCTGAATGAAAAACTGTTTTTT. As protein: CASSQDAGANLNEKLFF.

This clonotype was seen more than once but under ten times. This sequence joins TRBV19 and TRBJ1-5; TRBD1 might be the D (6 bases). The V gene's germline CDR1 is LNHDA and CDR2 SQIVND (reference sequence). Trimming stripped 6 bases from V and 2 bases from J, with 14 bases between. This CDR3 contains 15 residues. Here the CDR3 DNA reads TGTGCCAGTAGCTCAACAGGGAGAGGCAATCAGCCCCAGCATTTT. Translated: CASSSTGRGNQPQHF.

This clonotype came up many times. The chain uses TRBV28 and TRBJ2-3; D is uncertain. Trimming cost V 9 bases and J 2 bases, with 15 bases left between them. Germline CDR1 and CDR2: MDHEN and SYDVKM. CDR3 length equals 14 residues. CDR3 sequence reads: CASLAIRATDTQYF. The CDR3 nucleotides are TGTGCCAGTTTGGCCATCCGGGCCACAGATACGCAGTATTTT.

This clonotype was found a few times. The rearrangement uses TRBV4-3 and TRBJ2-2; D not resolved. Trimming stripped 0 bases from V and 4 bases from J, with 15 bases between. The CDR3 is 17 amino acids. Germline values: CDR1 LGHNA, CDR2 YSLEER. CDR3 in amino acids: CASSQDYVRPVTGELFF. In nucleotides, the CDR3 is TGCGCCAGCAGCCAAGATTATGTCAGACCTGTCACCGGGGAGCTGTTTTTT.

This chain joins TRBV4-2 and TRBJ2-7; 7 bases fit TRBD1. This CDR3 is 18 amino acids long. The V gene end was trimmed by 3 bases and the J gene end by 3 bases; junction bases not matched to a gene: 17. Germline V CDR1 and CDR2: LGHNA, YNFKEQ. The CDR3 bases are TGTGCCAGCAGCCACACCTACACCACGACAGGGCTTATCTACGAGCAGTACTTC. Translated, it gives CASSHTYTTTGLIYEQYF.

This clonotype was recorded many times. The chain links TRBV5-1 to TRBJ1-1; D remains unclear. CDR1 and CDR2 from the germline V gene are SGHRS and YFSETQ. Deletions cut 2 bases from V and 2 bases from J, with 10 bases between. The CDR3 is made up of 14 amino acids. The CDR3 DNA follows: TGCGCCAGCAGCTTACGGGAACTTAACACTGAAGCTTTCTTT. As protein: CASSLRELNTEAFF.